Following are 10 T cell receptor beta chains from one sample sequenced in a study of T-cell reconstitution after alpha-beta-depleted transplantation in children listed by TCRdb under 2016. The treatment or condition tag for this specimen amounts to: allogeneic hematopoietic cell transplantation with graft depleted of TCRalphabeta T cells and CD19 B cells. Library method: PCR. Instrument used: Illumina HiSeq 2500. TCR library preparation used molecular barcoding, with unique molecular identifiers applied to normalize quantification of the TCRbeta repertoire. In TCRdb, the public reads were trimmed at Q25 with fastp and aligned with MiXCR, with productive beta chains retained. Each CDR3 protein appears once, grouped with its most common genes and DNA. For this sample there are hundreds of thousands of distinct CDR3 sequences; roughly a quarter appear just once. The ten largest make up approximately 2.5% of the sample.

The sequences come from PBMCs, collected before TCRalphabeta/CD19-depleted stem cell transplant. All receptors derive from a girl under 10 years old with Fanconi anemia, due to receive a stem cell transplant.

V gene TRBV12-5 combines with J gene TRBJ2-1, with D possibly being TRBD1 (5 bases). V was clipped by 2 bases and J by 6 bases, with 8 bases between them. This CDR3 has 13 residues. Germline-derived CDR1 and CDR2 are LGHNT and FRNRAP. CDR3 sequence: CASGLSQVNEQFF. The CDR3 region has the DNA TGTGCTAGTGGTTTGTCACAGGTCAATGAGCAGTTCTTC.

The table lists this clonotype with a few counts. The rearrangement uses TRBV5-1 and TRBJ2-3, with D hard to call. This CDR3 contains 15 residues. Trimming removed 4 bases from V and 6 bases from J, with 18 bases in between. CDR1 and CDR2 from the germline V gene are SGHRS and YFSETQ. The CDR3 region has the DNA TGCGCCAGCAGCGCACAGCCGTTAAACTCGGATACGCAGTATTTT. It codes for CASSAQPLNSDTQYF. Complete variable domain (other parts from reference TRBV5-1 and TRBJ2-3): KAGVTQTPRYLIKTRGQQVTLSCSPISGHRSVSWYQQTPGQGLQFLFEYFSETQRNKGNFPGRFSGRQFSNSRSEMNVSTLELGDSALYLCASSAQPLNSDTQYFGPGTRLTVL.

This clonotype appeared a few times. This rearrangement joins TRBV6-5 to TRBJ2-1; 9 bases fit TRBD2. V shed 0 bases and J 0 bases; nucleotides not matched to a gene: 0. The CDR3 is 16 residues long. CDR1 is MNHEY and CDR2 is SVGAGI in the germline V gene. The DNA for the CDR3 is TGTGCCAGCAGTTACTCGACTAGCGGCTCCTACAATGAGCAGTTCTTC. Its protein product is CASSYSTSGSYNEQFF.

The rearrangement uses TRBV7-2 and TRBJ2-7; D is possibly TRBD1 (6 bases). The germline V gene encodes CDR1 SGHTA and CDR2 FQGNSA. The ends were cut back, 4 bases at V and 4 bases at J, with 20 bases in the middle. The CDR3 is made up of 16 amino acids. CDR3 in DNA: TGTGCCAGCAGCTCACAGACAGGTACTGGCCTTTACGAGCAGTACTTC. Protein sequence: CASSSQTGTGLYEQYF.

This clonotype came up many times. The chain links TRBV20-1 to TRBJ2-5; D uncertain. Per the germline V gene, CDR1 is DFQATT and CDR2 is SNEGSKA (reference sequence). The CDR3 has 13 residues. V shed 0 bases and J shed 5 bases, with 10 bases lying between them. The CDR3: CSARDQWFETQYF. CDR3 DNA sequence: TGCAGTGCTAGAGATCAATGGTTTGAGACCCAGTACTTC.

This rearrangement joins TRBV3-1 to TRBJ2-3; D gene unclear. V dropped 7 bases and J dropped 2 bases, with 13 bases sitting between them. The CDR3 sequence is 14 residues long. From germline, CDR1 is LGHDT and CDR2 YNNKEL (reference sequence). The CDR3 is CASTFQGHTDTQYF. CDR3 nucleotides: TGTGCCAGCACCTTCCAAGGGCACACAGATACGCAGTATTTT.

This clonotype has only a few counts. The chain is built from TRBV7-9 and TRBJ2-1; 10 positions agree with TRBD2. Germline trimming cut 4 bases from V and 0 bases from J; bases unmatched to any gene: 3. This CDR3 has 16 amino acids. Germline assignment: CDR1 SEHNR and CDR2 FQNEAQ (reference sequence). For the CDR3, the DNA is TGTGCCAGCAGCTCTCGACTAGCGGGCTCCTACAATGAGCAGTTCTTC. It specifies CASSSRLAGSYNEQFF.

The chain carries TRBV4-2 and TRBJ2-5, with D hard to call. Trimming took 0 bases from V and 1 from J, leaving 12 bases between them. Germline V gives CDR1 LGHNA, CDR2 YNFKEQ. The CDR3 covers 16 residues. CDR3 nucleotides: TGTGCCAGCAGCCAAGATGCATCTAGTAGCCAAGAGACCCAGTACTTC. Encoded protein: CASSQDASSSQETQYF.

At least ten counts were recorded for this clonotype. The rearrangement links TRBV7-2 to TRBJ1-5; 10 bases match TRBD1. The CDR3 consists of 16 residues. J was trimmed by 6 bases and V by 2 bases; bases with no gene match: 7. Germline V gene sequence: CDR1 SGHTA, CDR2 FQGNSA. CDR3 loop: CASSLTGTGESQPQHF. CDR3 sequence (DNA): TGTGCCAGCAGCTTAACCGGGACAGGGGAAAGTCAGCCCCAGCATTTT.

This clonotype was counted at least ten times. This sequence joins TRBV20-1 and TRBJ2-1; 13 bases agree with TRBD2. The CDR3 is made up of 14 amino acids. From germline, CDR1 is DFQATT and CDR2 SNEGSKA (reference sequence). The V segment lost 6 bases and the J segment 7 bases; nucleotides outside the gene matches: 6. The CDR3 nucleotides read TGCAGTGCCGCCGGGACTAGCGGGGCTAATGAGCAGTTCTTC. Its protein product is CSAAGTSGANEQFF.